This T cell receptor (beta chain) was identified in a study of CD8 T cells in ankylosing spondylitis. Study-wide findings and caveats: Matched ankylosing spondylitis synovial fluid reportedly showed significant enrichment of disease-linked clones. Relatively scarce in peripheral blood, disease-linked clones were CD8+. A motif of 7 or 8 highly homologous TCR beta variants was seen as apparently characteristic of ankylosing spondylitis blood.

This CDR3 spans 13 amino acids. Trimming took 5 bases from V and 2 from J; bases not matched to a gene: 4. Germline CDR1 is DFQATT and CDR2 is SNEGSKA (reference sequence). Concerning this clonotype itself: Antigen specificity is unknown.

Making the TCR beta libraries involved quantitative 5'-RACE with molecular barcodes. TCRdb passed the 5' RACE reads through MiXCR, listing each CDR3 protein once. The profile covers 700,000 or so distinct CDR3 sequences, with roughly 20% appearing a single time and under 20% taken by the ten largest. Sequencing was performed on blood, either unsorted or a sorted T cell fraction (not recorded which). The gene calls are TRBV20-1 and TRBJ2-7; TRBD2 agrees at 9 bases. The TCR sequence derives from a male donor with ankylosing spondylitis. In nucleotides, the CDR3 is TGCAGTGCTCAGATAGCGGGGGCCTACGAGCAGTACTTC. It translates to CSAQIAGAYEQYF.